The clone carrying this TCR beta chain was seen repeatedly, ten times or more. V shed 6 bases and J shed 16 bases, with 25 bases lying between them. The CDR3 extends over 14 amino acids. The data belong to a study of HIV-infected children after antiretroviral therapy interruption. Looking at the study overall: Most children had recorded EBV and CMV exposure. Interruption-arm samples span weeks 0, 12, interruption end (24 or 48), and about 3 years post-study. In continuous treatment, analyzed samples were from weeks 0, 48 and 150.

RNA-based 3' RACE libraries used unique molecular identifiers. TCRdb processed the 3' RACE reads anew with MiXCR; each CDR3 protein has one entry. The data show around 50,000 distinct CDR3 sequences, with 4.3% seen just once and almost 0.7% held by the top ten. Treatment defined: PENTA 11 planned treatment interruption arm or continuous ART arm. Naive CD4+ CD45RA+ CD45RO- T cells were FACS-sorted from thawed PBMCs. The chain has TRBV12-3 or TRBV12-4 and TRBJ1-3; D might be TRBD1 (5 bases). The material sequenced was CD45RA+ CD4+ T cells from PBMCs, pooled from several time points, taken from a donor given antiretroviral therapy, either interrupted or continuous. Sample subset: naive CD4+ CD45RA+ CD45RO- T cells. The origin of this receptor is a pool of human donors with HIV. CDR3 sequence: CASRRTNSGNTLYF. The CDR3 DNA sequence: TGTGCCAGCAGGCGGACAAATTCTGGAAATACGCTCTATTTT.